This T cell receptor beta chain was sequenced for a study of radiotherapy plus CTLA-4 blockade in lung cancer. Study-wide points: Per reports, early blood T cell clone dynamics, plus interferon-beta, forecast response most strongly.

The V gene end was trimmed by 9 bases and the J gene end by 3 bases; junction bases not matched to a gene: 5. The V gene's germline CDR1 is SGHAT and CDR2 FQNNGV. This CDR3 contains 13 residues. It was focal radiation plus CTLA-4 blockade with ipilimumab that patients with chemo-refractory metastatic non-small-cell lung cancer received. In the case of this clone: The antigen remains undetermined.

Assay: immunoSEQ multiplex PCR; the TCRdb copy retains only in-frame clones and omits some. The sample has more than 40,000 clones, 76% seen once; the top ten hold around 10%. The genes are TRBV11-2 and TRBJ1-5; 7 bases agree with TRBD1. The sample here was peripheral blood, taken from a patient treated with radiotherapy plus ipilimumab. The clonotype originates from a human donor with non-small cell lung cancer who had stable disease on radiotherapy plus ipilimumab. CDR3 bases: TGTGCCAGTGGGACAGAACCCAATCAGCCCCAGCATTTT. This translates into CASGTEPNQPQHF.